The rows below give T cell receptor beta chains drawn from one sample of a study of blood T cell repertoires in COVID-19. The assay was immunoSEQ multiplex PCR, and TCRdb's table has in-frame clones only and misses some. The data hold about 250,000 clones, with 65% to 85% observed a single time. Sequencing was done on a sample of peripheral blood. These TCRs come from a man aged 80 or over with acute or convalescent COVID-19. CDR3s include the opening cysteine and the closing phenylalanine or tryptophan. The D gene is left open where the match is weak. Only part of the rows carry a size: once, few, many, or a class if the clone is expanded.

D gene,J gene,CDR3 length,V gene,clone size,CDR3 protein,CDR3 DNA
NA,TRBJ1-2,14,TRBV7-9,NA,CASSSREGVYGYTF,TGTGCCAGCAGCTCCCGGGAGGGAGTTTATGGCTACACCTTC
NA,TRBJ1-4,15,TRBV7-9,NA,CASSWQEATNEKLFF,TGTGCCAGCAGCTGGCAGGAAGCAACTAATGAAAAACTGTTTTTT
NA,TRBJ2-7,11,TRBV4-2,NA,CATSRGYEQYF,TGTGCCACCTCCAGGGGCTACGAGCAGTACTTC
NA,TRBJ2-5,15,TRBV7-9,NA,CASSPENGSWETQYF,TGTGCCAGCAGCCCTGAAAATGGGAGCTGGGAGACCCAGTACTTC
NA,TRBJ2-5,13,TRBV6-6,NA,CASSYQGIETQYF,TGTGCCAGCAGTTACCAGGGTATAGAGACCCAGTACTTC
TRBD1,TRBJ1-2,12,TRBV3-1/TRBV3-2,NA,CASGGQDYGYTF,TGTGCCAGCGGGGGACAGGACTATGGCTACACCTTC
NA,TRBJ1-2,14,TRBV19,NA,CASRQDGSNYGYTF,TGTGCCAGTAGACAAGACGGGAGTAACTATGGCTACACCTTC
TRBD1,TRBJ1-2,12,TRBV5-4,NA,CASSPTGIGYTF,TGTGCCAGCAGCCCGACAGGGATTGGCTACACCTTC
TRBD1,TRBJ2-1,16,TRBV24-1,NA,CATSDQTGTGINEQFF,TGTGCCACCAGTGACCAAACCGGGACAGGGATCAATGAGCAGTTCTTC
NA,TRBJ2-6,14,TRBV18,NA,CASYGTPGANVLTF,TGTGCCAGCTATGGGACACCTGGGGCCAACGTCCTGACTTTC
TRBD2,TRBJ2-3,15,TRBV28,NA,CASSLAGAGPDTQYF,TGTGCCAGCAGTTTGGCGGGAGCGGGGCCAGATACGCAGTATTTT
TRBD1,TRBJ2-1,15,TRBV28,NA,CASSFTGGIVGRWFF,TGTGCCAGCAGTTTCACAGGGGGCATCGTCGGGAGATGGTTCTTC
NA,TRBJ2-3,16,TRBV15,NA,CATSRDRPRGTDTQYF,TGTGCCACCAGCAGAGACCGACCACGGGGCACAGATACGCAGTATTTT
NA,TRBJ2-1,13,TRBV30,once,CAGESPATSEQFF,TGTGCCGGGGAGTCCCCAGCCACTAGTGAGCAGTTCTTC
TRBD2,TRBJ2-2,19,TRBV11-2,once,CASSLVLGTSEENTGELFF,TGTGCCAGCAGCTTAGTGCTCGGGACTAGCGAAGAGAACACCGGGGAGCTGTTTTTT
NA,TRBJ2-5,16,TRBV5-4,NA,CASRLGRSRGQETQYF,TGTGCCAGCAGGTTGGGGAGGTCTCGGGGGCAAGAGACCCAGTACTTC
TRBD1,TRBJ2-7,11,TRBV30,NA,CAWTDRVEQYF,TGTGCCTGGACCGACAGGGTGGAGCAGTACTTC
NA,TRBJ1-1,14,TRBV4-1,NA,CASSQERGTLEAFF,TGCGCCAGCAGCCAAGAGCGGGGCACCCTGGAAGCTTTCTTT
NA,TRBJ1-1,13,TRBV10-1,NA,CASSVTTGTEAFF,TGCGCCAGCAGCGTAACTACAGGGACTGAAGCTTTCTTT
TRBD2,TRBJ2-3,15,TRBV6-5,few,CAISPSGRSSDTQYF,TGTGCCATATCCCCTAGCGGGAGAAGTTCAGATACGCAGTATTTT
TRBD1,TRBJ2-4,16,TRBV7-8,NA,CASSFPGQGAKNIQYF,TGTGCCAGCAGCTTCCCCGGACAGGGAGCCAAAAACATTCAGTACTTC
NA,TRBJ2-1,13,TRBV3-1/TRBV3-2,NA,CASSQDALGEQFF,TGTGCCAGCAGCCAAGATGCCCTGGGCGAGCAGTTCTTC
NA,TRBJ1-6,13,TRBV3-1/TRBV3-2,few,CASATIYNSPLHF,TGTGCCAGCGCAACAATTTATAATTCACCCCTCCACTTT
TRBD1,TRBJ1-6,16,TRBV5-1,NA,CASTPQGAAFNSPLHF,TGCGCCAGCACCCCTCAGGGGGCAGCTTTTAATTCACCCCTCCACTTT
NA,TRBJ2-5,15,TRBV19,NA,CASSARQLFGETQYF,TGTGCCAGTAGTGCCCGACAGCTATTCGGCGAGACCCAGTACTTC
NA,TRBJ1-5,15,TRBV27,NA,CASSRGGVYNQPQHF,TGTGCCAGCAGTAGGGGGGGGGTATACAATCAGCCCCAGCATTTT
TRBD1,TRBJ2-5,15,TRBV5-4,NA,CASSFRTGGVETQYF,TGTGCCAGCAGCTTCAGGACAGGGGGGGTAGAGACCCAGTACTTC